A selection of T cell receptor beta chains follows, all from one sample in a study of Graves' ophthalmopathy and Graves' hyperthyroidism. From the multiplex PCR reads, TCRdb called clonotypes with MiXCR, one entry per CDR3 protein. In the table there are 40,000 to 45,000 distinct CDR3 sequences, approximately 52% of which are singletons. Sequenced: peripheral blood. These TCRs come from an adult man with Graves' ophthalmopathy. The CDR3 runs from the conserved cysteine through the conserved F or W. A D gene is named only where the DNA matches it firmly. The size field is filled for only some rows; it gives once, few, many or a size class.

- TRBJ1-5 TRBV19 - TGTGCCAGTAGACCCCAGGGGAATAGCAATCAGCCCCAGCATTTT CASRPQGNSNQPQHF
- TRBJ2-7 TRBV5-1 TRBD2 TGCGCCAGCAGCTTGGGGACTAGCGGGAGTTACGAGCAGTACTTC CASSLGTSGSYEQYF
many TRBJ2-6 TRBV5-8 - TGTGCCAGCAGCGACAGGTCTGGGGCCAACGTCCTGACTTTC CASSDRSGANVLTF
many TRBJ1-2 TRBV6-1 - TGTGCCAGCAGTGAATCGTACATGGGGGCTTATGGCTACACCTTC CASSESYMGAYGYTF
many TRBJ1-4 TRBV28 TRBD1 TGTGCCAGCTCACAGGGGGGCGAAAAACTGTTTTTT CASSQGGEKLFF
- TRBJ1-1 TRBV5-6 TRBD1 TGTGCCAGCAGCTCGTACAGGGGATCTGAAGCTTTCTTT CASSSYRGSEAFF
many TRBJ2-7 TRBV20-1 TRBD1 TGCAGTGCCAGCGGACAGGGGGTTTCCTACGAGCAGCACTTC CSASGQGVSYEQHF
- TRBJ2-7 TRBV15 - TGTGCCACCAGCAGAGATTACGTTTCCCACGAGCAGTACTTC CATSRDYVSHEQYF
- TRBJ1-2 TRBV13 - TGTGCCAGCAAGGGTTTTGCTAGCGGGGATACAGATACGCAGTATGGCTACACCTTC CASKGFASGDTDTQYGYTF
- TRBJ1-5 TRBV30 - TGTGCCTGGAGTGTAGAGTATAGCAATCAGCCCCAGCGTTTT CAWSVEYSNQPQRF
many TRBJ1-1 TRBV5-5 - TGTGCCAGCAGCCGATTGAACACTGAAGCTTTCTTT CASSRLNTEAFF
medium-sized TRBJ2-7 TRBV29-1 TRBD1 TGCAGCGGAGGGACAGGGACGGGAGAGCAGTACTTC CSGGTGTGEQYF
- TRBJ1-6 TRBV7-6 - TGTGCCAGCAGCTTAGAGGGGGGAGGCAGATCACCCCTCCACTTT CASSLEGGGRSPLHF
- TRBJ2-5 TRBV12-5 - TGTGCTACCAAAGCCGACGGCGATTCCGAAGAGACCCAGTACTTC CATKADGDSEETQYF
- TRBJ2-5 TRBV11-2 TRBD2 TGTGCCAGCAGCCGGCAGGCGGGAGGGGGTGGAGAGACCCAGTACTTC CASSRQAGGGGETQYF
- TRBJ2-7 TRBV20-1 TRBD1 TGCAGTGCCCAAGACGGACAGGGGGACTCCTACGAGCAGTACTTC CSAQDGQGDSYEQYF
many TRBJ2-3 TRBV6-2/TRBV6-3 - TGTGCCAGCAGAACCGTACTCACAGATACGCAGTATTTT CASRTVLTDTQYF
- TRBJ1-2 TRBV7-9 - TGTGCCAGCAGCCCCGGACAGCCAGGTCCCTATGGCTACACCTTC CASSPGQPGPYGYTF
once TRBJ2-2 TRBV15 TRBD1 TGTGCCACCAGCAGCCGTGGACAGGGAGGCACCGGGGAGCTGTTTTTT CATSSRGQGGTGELFF
- TRBJ1-2 TRBV24-1 TRBD1 TGTGCCACCAGTGACGCGACAGGGGGGGACACCTTC CATSDATGGDTF
once TRBJ1-6 TRBV19 TRBD1 TGTGCCAGTGGGACAGGGAATTCACCCCTCCACTTT CASGTGNSPLHF
many TRBJ2-2 TRBV4-3 - TGCGCCAGCAGCCAAGACACGGGTCGCACCGGGGAGCTGTTTTTT CASSQDTGRTGELFF
- TRBJ2-7 TRBV7-2 TRBD1 TGTGCCAGCAGCGGGGACAGAGGAGACGAGCAGTACTTC CASSGDRGDEQYF
- TRBJ2-2 TRBV7-9 TRBD1 TGTGCCAGCAGCCAAGTGCAGGGGGACACCGGGGAGCTGTTTTTT CASSQVQGDTGELFF
medium-sized TRBJ2-2 TRBV29-1 TRBD1 TGCAGCGCGCGGGACAGGGACGGCACCGGGGAGCTGTTTTTT CSARDRDGTGELFF
- TRBJ2-5 TRBV6-1 TRBD1 TGTGCCAGCAGTGAAGCCGAGACAGGGGGCGCAGAGACCCAGTACTTC CASSEAETGGAETQYF
- TRBJ2-7 TRBV4-1 - TGCGCCAGCAGCAGAGGGGGGGCACCCTTCCACGAGCAGTACTTC CASSRGGAPFHEQYF
- TRBJ2-2 TRBV20-1 TRBD2 TGCAGTGTCCTAGCGGGAGGAGTCGGGGAGCTGTTTTTT CSVLAGGVGELFF
medium-sized TRBJ1-3 TRBV29-1 - TGCAGCGTTGTTCCCGGGGAGAGCTCTGGAAACACCATATATTTT CSVVPGESSGNTIYF
many TRBJ2-2 TRBV29-1 - TGCAGCGTTGAAAGTGGGTCCGCGGACGGGGAGCTGTTTTTT CSVESGSADGELFF
- TRBJ2-7 TRBV10-3 TRBD2 TGTGCCATCAGTGAGGCGGGAGAGGTCGAGCAGTACTTC CAISEAGEVEQYF
- TRBJ1-2 TRBV7-2 - TGTGCCAGCAGCCCTGTGGGTGGGGATGGCTACACCTTC CASSPVGGDGYTF
- TRBJ2-2 TRBV20-1 TRBD2 TGCAGTGCTCCTCAGCCGACTAGCGCGAACACCGGGGAGCTGTTTTTT CSAPQPTSANTGELFF
medium-sized TRBJ2-7 TRBV19 - TGTGCCAGTAGTAGGGGGGACAAAACCTACGAGCAGTACTTC CASSRGDKTYEQYF
many TRBJ1-1 TRBV7-3 - TGTGCCAGCAGCGGTACAGGCGTCGTCTCCGAAGCTTTCTTT CASSGTGVVSEAFF
- TRBJ2-7 TRBV15 - TGTGCCACCAGCAGCTATGGGGGCACCTACGAGCAGTACTTC CATSSYGGTYEQYF
- TRBJ2-1 TRBV7-9 TRBD2 TGTGCCAGCAGCTGGGCGGGGGGGCGTAATGAGCAGTTCTTC CASSWAGGRNEQFF
many TRBJ2-1 TRBV6-6 TRBD2 TGTGCCAGCAACCGCGGGCTAGCGGCCTACAATGAGCAGTTCTTC CASNRGLAAYNEQFF
- TRBJ1-4 TRBV6-5 - TGTGCCAGCAGCGGGCGGGACGATGCAAAACTGTTTTTT CASSGRDDAKLFF
- TRBJ2-2 TRBV27 - TGTGCCAGCAGTTTCGGTGGGGGGCTGTTTTTT CASSFGGGLFF
many TRBJ1-6 TRBV18 - TGTGCCAGCCTTAAGGCAGGGTCTAATTCACCCCTCCACTTT CASLKAGSNSPLHF
- TRBJ1-2 TRBV7-9 - TGTGCCAGCAACTTAGCAGGGGCTCCCTATGGCTACACCTTC CASNLAGAPYGYTF
- TRBJ2-7 TRBV19 - TGTGCCAGTAGTGAAACCCCTGGGACTGAGTACTTC CASSETPGTEYF
many TRBJ2-6 TRBV6-4 - TGTGCCAGCAGTGACACTAGTGACTTTAGCTCTGGGGCCAACGTCCTGACTTTC CASSDTSDFSSGANVLTF
- TRBJ2-7 TRBV5-1 - TGCGCCAGCAGCTTTGAAGGGACTGGGATCCCCGAGCGGTACTTC CASSFEGTGIPERYF
- TRBJ2-3 TRBV20-1 - TGCAGTGCTAGGGTAACTACCTACAATGAGCAGTATTTT CSARVTTYNEQYF
medium-sized TRBJ1-5 TRBV2 TRBD1 TGTGCCAGTACGGGACAGACGCTGGATCAGCCCCAGCATTTT CASTGQTLDQPQHF
- TRBJ2-1 TRBV10-3 TRBD2 TGTGCCATCAGTTCCCCGAAGGCGGGAGGGACCACTGAGCAGTTCTTC CAISSPKAGGTTEQFF
- TRBJ2-3 TRBV10-3 - TGTGCCATCAGTCGGAGGGGGGACCCTGACACAGATACGCAGTATTTT CAISRRGDPDTDTQYF
- TRBJ1-1 TRBV10-3 - TGTGCCATCAGCGAAACTAGCGGGAACACTGAAGCTTTCTTT CAISETSGNTEAFF
large TRBJ2-3 TRBV6-5 TRBD1 TGTGCCAGCAGTCCAGGGGGAGATACGCAGTATTTT CASSPGGDTQYF
many TRBJ2-5 TRBV5-1 - TGCGCCAGCAGCTTTTCTAACGGGGTCCAAGAGACCCAGTACTTC CASSFSNGVQETQYF
- TRBJ2-3 TRBV7-3 - TGTGCCAGCAGCCTTCTAGCACTGAGCACAGATACGCAGTATTTT CASSLLALSTDTQYF
- TRBJ2-1 TRBV20-1 - TGCAGTGCTAGTATTAGCGGAGGGCTCTACAATGAGCAGTTCTTC CSASISGGLYNEQFF